This is a list of T cell receptor beta chains from one sample in a study of OX40 agonist ivuxolimab in advanced cancers. Produced via immunoSEQ multiplex PCR; TCRdb's table is partial and in-frame only. The sample includes 45,000 or so clones, roughly 86% of them seen just once. Sequencing used CD4+ or CD8+ T cells sorted from blood, obtained in a trial of the OX40 agonist ivuxolimab. These receptors all come from an adult with an advanced solid tumor such as melanoma, head and neck, liver or kidney cancer. Both conserved end residues are part of each CDR3. Each record gives: clone size, D gene, V gene, J gene, CDR3 DNA, CDR3 protein. The D gene is left open where the match is weak. Part of the rows lack a size; the others show once, few, many or a class for expanded clones.

abundance: .
d_gene: .
v_gene: TRBV27
j_gene: TRBJ2-1
CDR3nt: TGTGCCAGCAGGAACGGCTACTACAATGAGCAGTTCTTC
CDR3aa: CASRNGYYNEQFF

abundance: .
d_gene: .
v_gene: TRBV7-8
j_gene: TRBJ2-6
CDR3nt: TGTGCCAGCAGTCCAGGTAGAGGGGCTGGGGCCAACGTCCTGACTTTC
CDR3aa: CASSPGRGAGANVLTF

abundance: few
d_gene: TRBD1
v_gene: TRBV6-1
j_gene: TRBJ1-6
CDR3nt: TGTGCCAGCATTGCGACAGGGGATTATAATTCACCCCTCCACTTT
CDR3aa: CASIATGDYNSPLHF

abundance: .
d_gene: TRBD1
v_gene: TRBV18
j_gene: TRBJ1-2
CDR3nt: TGTGCCAGCTCACCCCCAGGGGGCGCGTATGGCTACACCTTC
CDR3aa: CASSPPGGAYGYTF

abundance: few
d_gene: TRBD1
v_gene: TRBV28
j_gene: TRBJ1-1
CDR3nt: TGTGCCAGCAGGGACAGGGGTAACACTGAAGCTTTCTTT
CDR3aa: CASRDRGNTEAFF

abundance: .
d_gene: TRBD1
v_gene: TRBV4-2
j_gene: TRBJ2-3
CDR3nt: TGTGCCAGCAGCCGCGAACAGGGGAGTGGGACAGATACGCAGTATTTT
CDR3aa: CASSREQGSGTDTQYF

abundance: once
d_gene: .
v_gene: TRBV6-1
j_gene: TRBJ2-5
CDR3nt: TGTGCCAGCAAGGACCTCCGTGTAGGCCAAGGGACCCAGTACTTC
CDR3aa: CASKDLRVGQGTQYF

abundance: .
d_gene: TRBD2
v_gene: TRBV6-4
j_gene: TRBJ2-1
CDR3nt: TGTGCCAGCAGTAAGACTAGCGGAGTCTACAATGAGCAGTTCTTC
CDR3aa: CASSKTSGVYNEQFF

abundance: .
d_gene: .
v_gene: TRBV6-6
j_gene: TRBJ2-5
CDR3nt: TGTGCCAGCATCAGAGGGGAGACCCAGTACTTC
CDR3aa: CASIRGETQYF

abundance: .
d_gene: TRBD2
v_gene: TRBV11-2
j_gene: TRBJ2-3
CDR3nt: TGTGCCAGCAGCTTAGTTCCTAGCGGAGGTAGCACAGATACGCAGTATTTT
CDR3aa: CASSLVPSGGSTDTQYF

abundance: .
d_gene: .
v_gene: TRBV19
j_gene: TRBJ2-7
CDR3nt: TGTGCCAGTACCGATCCCAGGGACGAGCAGTACTTC
CDR3aa: CASTDPRDEQYF

abundance: .
d_gene: .
v_gene: TRBV9
j_gene: TRBJ1-1
CDR3nt: TGTGCCAGCAGCCCCGCCTACAGGGAGAAGGCTTTCTTT
CDR3aa: CASSPAYREKAFF

abundance: .
d_gene: .
v_gene: TRBV6-5
j_gene: TRBJ1-5
CDR3nt: TGTGCCAGCAGCCCGTACGGGAATCAGCCCCGGCATTTT
CDR3aa: CASSPYGNQPRHF

abundance: .
d_gene: TRBD1
v_gene: TRBV19
j_gene: TRBJ2-1
CDR3nt: TGTGCCAGTAGTAGGGGGACAGCCCGGAGGTACAATGAGCAGTTCTTC
CDR3aa: CASSRGTARRYNEQFF

abundance: .
d_gene: .
v_gene: TRBV6-4
j_gene: TRBJ2-1
CDR3nt: TGTGCCAGCAGTGAGGGGCTAGCTACTCACAATGAGCAGTTCTTC
CDR3aa: CASSEGLATHNEQFF

abundance: .
d_gene: .
v_gene: TRBV6-5
j_gene: TRBJ1-4
CDR3nt: TGTGCCAGCAGTTACTCGAACGGGTTCAATGAAAAACTGTTTTTT
CDR3aa: CASSYSNGFNEKLFF

abundance: .
d_gene: .
v_gene: TRBV9
j_gene: TRBJ2-2
CDR3nt: TGTGCCAGCAGCGTAGCCGGGGAGCTGTTTTTT
CDR3aa: CASSVAGELFF

abundance: .
d_gene: TRBD1
v_gene: TRBV28
j_gene: TRBJ1-5
CDR3nt: TGTGCCAGCAGTTTAATGGGACAGGGGATGCGCAATCAGCCCCAGCATTTT
CDR3aa: CASSLMGQGMRNQPQHF

abundance: .
d_gene: .
v_gene: TRBV5-1
j_gene: TRBJ2-4
CDR3nt: TGCGCCAGCAGGAGGGGTTACGAAAACATTCAGTACTTC
CDR3aa: CASRRGYENIQYF

abundance: .
d_gene: TRBD2
v_gene: TRBV28
j_gene: TRBJ2-7
CDR3nt: TGTGCCAGCAGTTCCCCAGCGGGGGCTATCTTCTACGAGCAGTACTTC
CDR3aa: CASSSPAGAIFYEQYF

abundance: .
d_gene: TRBD1
v_gene: TRBV9
j_gene: TRBJ2-6
CDR3nt: TGTGCCAGCAGCTACAGCCCGGGACAGACTGGGGCCAACGTCCTGACTTTC
CDR3aa: CASSYSPGQTGANVLTF

abundance: .
d_gene: TRBD1
v_gene: TRBV5-6
j_gene: TRBJ2-2
CDR3nt: TGTGCCAGCAGCTTAGCAGGGGGTACCGGGGAGCTGTTTTTT
CDR3aa: CASSLAGGTGELFF

abundance: .
d_gene: .
v_gene: TRBV7-2
j_gene: TRBJ2-1
CDR3nt: TGTGCCAGCAGCTGGTTTCAGTACAATGAGCAGTTCTTC
CDR3aa: CASSWFQYNEQFF

abundance: .
d_gene: TRBD1
v_gene: TRBV5-4
j_gene: TRBJ1-2
CDR3nt: TGTGCCAGCAGCTCTGACCCCGGGACAGGGCACAACTATGGCTACACCTTC
CDR3aa: CASSSDPGTGHNYGYTF

abundance: .
d_gene: TRBD2
v_gene: TRBV7-9
j_gene: TRBJ2-7
CDR3nt: TGTGCCAGCAGCGCTAGCGGGATTTACGAGCAGTACTTC
CDR3aa: CASSASGIYEQYF

abundance: .
d_gene: TRBD1
v_gene: TRBV5-4
j_gene: TRBJ1-6
CDR3nt: TGTGCCAGCAGCCCGGACAGGGCCAAATCACCCCTCCACTTT
CDR3aa: CASSPDRAKSPLHF

abundance: .
d_gene: .
v_gene: TRBV27
j_gene: TRBJ1-1
CDR3nt: TGTGCCAGCAGTTTAGCAGGGTCCAACACTGAAGCTTTCTTT
CDR3aa: CASSLAGSNTEAFF

abundance: .
d_gene: TRBD1
v_gene: TRBV9
j_gene: TRBJ2-5
CDR3nt: TGTGCCAGCAGCATTCAAGGACAGGGCTTAGGGGAGACCCAGTACTTC
CDR3aa: CASSIQGQGLGETQYF

abundance: .
d_gene: .
v_gene: TRBV4-1
j_gene: TRBJ2-3
CDR3nt: TGCGCCAGCAGCCCCACTGGTGATACGCAGTATTTT
CDR3aa: CASSPTGDTQYF

abundance: .
d_gene: .
v_gene: TRBV7-9
j_gene: TRBJ2-5
CDR3nt: TGTGCCAGCAGCTTAGAAGGGGGAGAGACCCAGTACTTC
CDR3aa: CASSLEGGETQYF

abundance: .
d_gene: .
v_gene: TRBV7-6
j_gene: TRBJ2-5
CDR3nt: TGTGCCAGCAGCCCGGAGGTGGGGCAAGAGACCCAGTACTTC
CDR3aa: CASSPEVGQETQYF

abundance: .
d_gene: TRBD1
v_gene: TRBV10-3
j_gene: TRBJ2-1
CDR3nt: TGTGCCATCAGTGAGTCGGGACAGCAGTACAATGAGCAGTTCTTC
CDR3aa: CAISESGQQYNEQFF

abundance: once
d_gene: .
v_gene: TRBV7-9
j_gene: TRBJ1-4
CDR3nt: TGTGCCAGCAGCTTGGGGGGAGAAAAACTGTTTTTT
CDR3aa: CASSLGGEKLFF

abundance: few
d_gene: .
v_gene: TRBV9
j_gene: TRBJ2-7
CDR3nt: TGTGCCAGCAGCGCCGACAGGTTCTCCTACGAGCAGTACTTC
CDR3aa: CASSADRFSYEQYF